One and the same sample provided the 32 T cell receptor beta chains below, sequenced in a study of early T cells in non-severe SARS-CoV-2 infection. Each CDR3 protein gets one entry after TCRdb re-called the 5' RACE reads with MiXCR. The sample has tens of thousands of distinct CDR3 sequences; approximately 5.3% are singletons. Sequences were obtained from whole blood. These receptors were taken from an adult who was a healthcare worker with PCR-confirmed SARS-CoV-2 infection or an uninfected control (not recorded which).

This clonotype was detected many times. The gene calls are TRBV2 and TRBJ2-6; D may be TRBD2 (5 bases). Between the trimmed V and J ends, which lost 8 bases and 1 base, there was a span of 9 bases. Per germline, CDR1 SNHLY and CDR2 FYNNEI. The CDR3 totals 14 residues. CDR3 region: CASAEESGANVLTF. For the CDR3, the DNA is TGTGCCAGCGCGGAGGAGTCTGGGGCCAACGTCCTGACTTTC.

This clonotype was seen at least ten times. The J gene is TRBJ2-3, the V gene TRBV12-3 or TRBV12-4; tentatively, D is TRBD2 (6 bases). V was clipped by 2 bases and J by 0 bases, with 12 bases between them. The CDR3 runs to 16 residues. CDR3 in DNA: TGTGCCAGCAGTTTAATGGCGGGGCTAAGCACAGATACGCAGTATTTT. Amino acid sequence: CASSLMAGLSTDTQYF.

At least ten counts were recorded for this clonotype. V gene TRBV7-2 combines with J gene TRBJ2-7; D possibly corresponds to TRBD2 (5 bases). V shed 3 bases and J shed 2 bases, with 14 bases lying between them. Per the germline V gene, CDR1 is SGHTA and CDR2 is FQGNSA. CDR3 size: 15 residues. CDR3 sequence: CASSFRGQSAYEQYF. The CDR3 DNA reads as TGTGCCAGCAGCTTCCGAGGGCAGTCTGCCTACGAGCAGTACTTC.

This clonotype was seen only a few times. The chain carries TRBV25-1 and TRBJ2-1, with 8 nucleotides matching TRBD2. The J segment lost 7 bases and the V segment lost 2 bases, leaving 10 bases of the junction unmatched. Per germline, CDR1 MGHDK and CDR2 SYGVNS. The CDR3 consists of 16 residues. This chain's CDR3 is CASSEPGLVDRNEQFF. For the CDR3, the DNA is TGTGCCAGCAGTGAACCGGGACTAGTAGATCGGAATGAGCAGTTCTTC.

This clonotype was seen more than once but under ten times. The rearrangement links TRBV16 to TRBJ2-5; D gene ambiguous. The V end lost 1 base, the J end lost 4 bases, and 10 bases lay between the germline ends. CDR3 length: 14 residues. Germline CDR1 KGHSY, CDR2 FQNENV. The CDR3 DNA is TGTGCCAGCAGCCAATTTGGCAATGGAGAGACCCAGTACTTC. It encodes CASSQFGNGETQYF.

The V and J genes are TRBV13 and TRBJ2-7; possibly TRBD1 for D (6 bases). The CDR3 loop spans 12 amino acids. V was pared by 4 bases and J by 6 bases, with 10 bases between. Germline V gene data show CDR1 as PRHDT and CDR2 as FYEKMQ (reference sequence). The CDR3 protein is CASSYTGSEQYF. The CDR3 DNA is TGTGCCAGCAGCTACACAGGGTCCGAGCAGTACTTC. Filled out from reference TRBV13 and TRBJ2-7, the complete variable domain reads AAGVIQSPRHLIKEKRETATLKCYPIPRHDTVYWYQQGPGQDPQFLISFYEKMQSDKGSIPDRFSAQQFSDYHSELNMSSLELGDSALYFCASSYTGSEQYFGPGTRLTVT.

There are many counts of this clonotype. The chain is built from TRBV7-2 and TRBJ2-7; 9 bases agree with TRBD1. The CDR3 length is 16 residues. The J segment lost 5 bases and the V segment lost 2 bases, leaving 10 bases of the junction unmatched. In germline, CDR1 is SGHTA, CDR2 FQGNSA. The CDR3, as DNA: TGTGCCAGCAGCTTAACCGGGACAGGGCAGCGTCACGAGCAGTACTTC. Translated, it gives CASSLTGTGQRHEQYF. The whole variable domain, remainder taken from reference TRBV7-2 and TRBJ2-7, is GAGVSQSPSNKVTEKGKDVELRCDPISGHTALYWYRQSLGQGLEFLIYFQGNSAPDKSGLPSDRFSAERTGGSVSTLTIQRTQQEDSAVYLCASSLTGTGQRHEQYFGPGTRLTVT.

As concerns this clonotype: Given a much more abundant clone one base away, this may be a read error. This sequence joins TRBV7-3 and TRBJ2-5; tentative D call: TRBD2 (5 bases). The CDR3 is made up of 17 amino acids. The germline V gene has CDR1 SGHTA and CDR2 FQGTGA. CDR3 in amino acids: CTSSLPRELVAQETQYF. The DNA for the CDR3 is TGTACCAGCAGCTTACCACGGGAACTAGTAGCCCAAGAGACCCAGTACTTC.

This clonotype was found many times. The chain combines TRBV5-4 with TRBJ1-4; 8 nucleotides agree with TRBD1. Unmatched junction bases numbered 4, after V lost 4 bases and J lost 5 bases. Looked up from germline, CDR1 is SGHNT and CDR2 is YYREEE (reference sequence). This CDR3 has 14 amino acids. CDR3 amino acids: CASSGGQVNEKLFF. CDR3 in DNA: TGTGCCAGCAGCGGGGGACAGGTCAATGAAAAACTGTTTTTT.

This clonotype was found many times. The chain uses TRBV20-1 and TRBJ2-7; D gene unclear. This CDR3 has 13 amino acids. Germline V gene lookup returns CDR1 DFQATT and CDR2 SNEGSKA (reference sequence). V was trimmed by 0 bases and J by 3 bases, leaving 9 bases between them. The CDR3 protein is CSARDGHNYEQYF. Written as DNA, the CDR3 is TGCAGTGCTAGAGACGGCCATAACTACGAGCAGTACTTC.

This chain links TRBV2 with TRBJ2-7, with D possibly being TRBD1 (5 bases). This CDR3 is 12 amino acids long. Germline V gene data show CDR1 as SNHLY and CDR2 as FYNNEI. V lost 2 bases, J lost 4 bases, and 6 bases lay in between. In DNA, the CDR3 is TGTGCCAGCAGTGAACAGGGATACGAGCAGTACTTC. Amino acids: CASSEQGYEQYF.

This clonotype has ten or more counts. This rearrangement joins TRBV6-2 or TRBV6-3 to TRBJ2-1; 7 nucleotides line up with TRBD1. The CDR3 consists of 16 residues. Germline V gene data show CDR1 as MNHEY and CDR2 as SVGEGT. V was clipped by 4 bases and J by 6 bases; unmatched bases: 12. CDR3 sequence reads: CASSWPTGSLPNEQFF. The CDR3 DNA reads as TGTGCCAGCAGTTGGCCGACAGGGAGTTTACCCAATGAGCAGTTCTTC.

This clonotype appeared a few times. The chain is built from TRBV18 and TRBJ1-5, with TRBD1 as a possible D gene (5 bases). Germline-derived CDR1 and CDR2 are KGHSH and LQKENI. V was cut by 6 bases and J by 5 bases, with 17 bases left in between. This CDR3 contains 15 residues. CDR3 amino acids: CASSPSSGSDQPQHF. The DNA of the CDR3 is TGTGCCAGCTCTCCAAGTTCAGGGTCCGATCAGCCCCAGCATTTT.

This clonotype was counted many times. The DNA for the CDR3 is TGCAGCCCCGGGGAGACCCAGTACTTC. This translates into CSPGETQYF. The V call is TRBV29-1, the J call TRBJ2-5; no definite D call. Trimming stripped 8 bases from V and 5 bases from J, with 6 bases between. CDR3 length equals 9 residues. CDR1 and CDR2 from the germline V gene are SQVTM and ANQGSEA.

The rearrangement links TRBV10-3 to TRBJ2-7; 9 nucleotides match TRBD1. V shed 6 bases, J shed 3 bases, and the junction held 6 bases outside the gene matches. CDR3 length equals 14 residues. Looked up from germline, CDR1 is ENHRY and CDR2 is SYGVKD. The CDR3 bases are TGTGCCATCAGCGACAGGGGGAGTAGCTACGAGCAGTACTTC. It is translated as CAISDRGSSYEQYF.

The chain joins TRBV12-3 or TRBV12-4 to TRBJ2-5; possible D gene TRBD1, 6 bases. The V end lost 5 bases, the J end lost 5 bases, and 12 bases lay between the germline ends. The CDR3 runs to 13 residues. In nucleotides, the CDR3 is TGTGCCAGCAGTCTGCACAGGGTTGAGACCCAGTACTTC. It translates to CASSLHRVETQYF.

This clonotype was recorded at least ten times. The chain has TRBV7-8 and TRBJ2-5; D gene ambiguous. The CDR3 sequence is 12 residues long. Trimming pared 2 bases from V and 5 bases from J, leaving 6 bases between. The germline V gene encodes CDR1 SGHVS and CDR2 FQNEAQ. CDR3 in amino acids: CASSLNYETQYF. Here the CDR3 DNA reads TGTGCCAGCAGCTTAAACTACGAGACCCAGTACTTC.

This clonotype has at least ten counts. This chain links TRBV6-2 or TRBV6-3 with TRBJ2-3; a possible D gene is TRBD1 (5 bases). Germline V lookup: CDR1 MNHEY, CDR2 SVGEGT. CDR3 length equals 14 residues. V gave up 3 bases and J gave up 2 bases, with 9 bases separating them. CDR3 residues: CASSYDRFTDTQYF. For the CDR3, the DNA is TGTGCCAGCAGTTATGACAGATTCACAGATACGCAGTATTTT.

This clonotype was observed a few times. The chain joins TRBV24-1 to TRBJ1-1, with 9 bases lining up with TRBD1. The CDR3 runs to 15 residues. The germline CDR1 and CDR2 sequences are KGHDR and SFDVKD. V lost 4 bases and J lost 5; bases outside the gene matches: 7. DNA for the CDR3: TGTGCCACCAGTGAGTCGGGACAGGGTAGTACTGAAGCTTTCTTT. Translating gives CATSESGQGSTEAFF.

This clonotype has ten or more counts. This chain connects TRBV4-3 to TRBJ1-1; D remains ambiguous. Trimming removed 1 base at V and 5 bases at J, with 8 bases between. The CDR3 has 13 residues. The germline CDR1 and CDR2 sequences are LGHNA and YSLEER. CDR3 DNA sequence: TGCGCCAGCAGCCAAGGCCCAAGGACTGAAGCTTTCTTT. It yields the protein CASSQGPRTEAFF.

This clonotype has at least ten counts. V usage is TRBV12-3 or TRBV12-4 and J usage is TRBJ1-2; 8 bases line up with TRBD1. After removal of 5 bases from V and 4 bases from J, the junction contained 3 bases not matched to a gene. The length of the CDR3 is 13 residues. This CDR3 is CASSHTGGYGYTF. CDR3 DNA: TGTGCCAGCAGTCATACAGGGGGCTATGGCTACACCTTC.

V is TRBV6-5 and J is TRBJ2-7; 8 positions agree with TRBD2. The germline gives CDR1 MNHEY, CDR2 SVGAGI. V was pared by 5 bases and J by 3 bases, with 6 bases of the junction left unmatched. The CDR3 is 14 residues long. CDR3 nucleotide sequence: TGTGCCAGCAGTGCGCGGGGGGAAAGCTACGAGCAGTACTTC. It yields the protein CASSARGESYEQYF.

The table lists this clonotype with a few counts. The chain combines TRBV28 with TRBJ2-7; maybe TRBD2 (6 bases). CDR3 length: 13 amino acids. Germline values: CDR1 MDHEN, CDR2 SYDVKM. V lost 6 bases and J 2 bases, leaving 11 bases between the germline ends. The CDR3 region is CASRDGSTYEQYF. The CDR3 DNA follows: TGTGCCAGCAGGGACGGGAGTACCTACGAGCAGTACTTC.

This clonotype was counted at least ten times. V and J are TRBV7-9 and TRBJ1-4; D is unclear. The length of the CDR3 is 14 residues. The V and J ends lost 8 bases and 0 bases respectively, with 10 bases between them. Germline V gene data show CDR1 as SEHNR and CDR2 as FQNEAQ (reference sequence). CDR3 sequence: CASQRRATNEKLFF. The DNA for the CDR3 is TGTGCCAGCCAGCGCCGTGCAACTAATGAAAAACTGTTTTTT.

This clonotype was detected ten times or more. V gene TRBV6-5 combines with J gene TRBJ2-7; TRBD2 matches at 12 bases. The CDR3 has 14 residues. V shed 4 bases, J shed 5 bases, and the junction held 3 bases outside the gene matches. Germline-derived CDR1 and CDR2 are MNHEY and SVGAGI. CDR3 in DNA: TGTGCCAGCAGTTTCACTAGCGGGGGGAACGAGCAGTACTTC. Residues: CASSFTSGGNEQYF.

This clonotype was seen repeatedly, ten times or more. CDR3 bases: TGTGCCAGCAGTGATAACGTTAGTGGGACAAACGTAAATTCACCCCTCCACTTT. Residues: CASSDNVSGTNVNSPLHF. The J gene is TRBJ1-6, the V gene TRBV6-1, with D possibly TRBD1 on 6 matching bases. V dropped 3 bases and J dropped 7 bases, with 22 bases sitting between them. Germline CDR1 reads MNHNS; CDR2 reads SASEGT. The CDR3 loop spans 18 amino acids.

The sample holds many counts of this clonotype. DNA for the CDR3: TGTGCCAGCAGCCAAGGGGATTTAGACATGGTGTTTTTT. Its protein is CASSQGDLDMVFF. The chain is built from TRBV4-2 and TRBJ2-2; D ambiguous. The CDR3 is 13 amino acids. The V end lost 1 base, the J end lost 15 bases, and 15 bases lay between the germline ends. Germline V CDR1 and CDR2: LGHNA, YNFKEQ.

This clonotype was detected ten times or more. This chain links TRBV6-6 with TRBJ1-4; D may be TRBD1 (5 bases). V dropped 7 bases and J dropped 7 bases, with 13 bases sitting between them. The germline V gene encodes CDR1 MNHNY and CDR2 SVGAGI (reference sequence). The CDR3 sequence is 13 residues long. DNA of the CDR3: TGTGCCAGCATGGGCGATGGGGGTGAAAAACTGTTTTTT. Its protein is CASMGDGGEKLFF.

This clonotype was detected many times. The J gene is TRBJ2-1, the V gene TRBV24-1, with a possible D match to TRBD2 (6 bases). Trimming removed 1 base at V and 0 bases at J, with 12 bases between. The CDR3 contains 17 residues. Germline V CDR1 and CDR2: KGHDR, SFDVKD. This CDR3 is CATSDFWAGSSYNEQFF. For the CDR3, the DNA is TGTGCCACCAGTGATTTTTGGGCGGGAAGCTCCTACAATGAGCAGTTCTTC.

This clonotype has only a few counts. CDR3: CASSPQGGTGELFF. The CDR3 DNA sequence: TGTGCCAGCAGCCCGCAGGGAGGCACCGGGGAGCTGTTTTTT. The rearrangement joins TRBV11-2 to TRBJ2-2, with a tentative D call TRBD2 (6 bases). Looked up from germline, CDR1 is SGHAT and CDR2 is FQNNGV. V was shortened by 5 bases and J by 4 bases, with 11 bases between the two germline ends. The CDR3 spans 14 residues.

There are many counts of this clonotype. This chain joins TRBV7-8 and TRBJ2-1; tentatively, D is TRBD1 or TRBD2 (5 bases each). Trimming shortened V by 0 bases and J by 0 bases, and 9 bases separated the two germline ends. The germline V gene encodes CDR1 SGHVS and CDR2 FQNEAQ. The CDR3 runs to 16 residues. The CDR3 coding sequence is TGTGCCAGCAGCTTAGCGGCAGGGAGCTCCTACAATGAGCAGTTCTTC. Translating it yields CASSLAAGSSYNEQFF.

The table lists this clonotype with many counts. The rearrangement joins TRBV5-4 to TRBJ1-1, with 9 bases identical to TRBD1. This CDR3 has 14 amino acids. The V segment lost 2 bases and the J segment 4 bases; nucleotides outside the gene matches: 3. Per the germline V gene, CDR1 is SGHNT and CDR2 is YYREEE (reference sequence). CDR3 DNA sequence: TGTGCCAGCAGCTTACAGGGGGCTAGCACTGAAGCTTTCTTT. Protein product: CASSLQGASTEAFF.